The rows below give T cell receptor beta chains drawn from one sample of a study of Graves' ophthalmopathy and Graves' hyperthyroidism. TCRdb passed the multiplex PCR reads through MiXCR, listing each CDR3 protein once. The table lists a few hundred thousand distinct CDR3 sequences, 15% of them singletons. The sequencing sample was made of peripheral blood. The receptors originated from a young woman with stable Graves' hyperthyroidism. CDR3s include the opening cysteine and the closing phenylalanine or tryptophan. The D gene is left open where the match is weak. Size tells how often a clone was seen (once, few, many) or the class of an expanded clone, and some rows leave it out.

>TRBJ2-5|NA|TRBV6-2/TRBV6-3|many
CASRRPGDARETQYF
TGTGCCAGCAGACGGCCGGGGGACGCCCGGGAGACCCAGTACTTC
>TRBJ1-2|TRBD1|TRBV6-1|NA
CASSGGSLYGYTF
TGTGCCAGCTCAGGGGGTTCCCTTTATGGCTACACCTTC
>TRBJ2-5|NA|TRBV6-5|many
CASSYGVGSQETQYF
TGTGCCAGCAGTTACGGAGTGGGCTCCCAAGAGACCCAGTACTTC
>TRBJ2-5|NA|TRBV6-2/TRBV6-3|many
CASSEKGYLRPQYF
TGTGCCAGCAGTGAAAAGGGTTACCTCCGTCCCCAGTACTTC
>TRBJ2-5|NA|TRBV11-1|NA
CASSPRRTRETQYF
TGTGCCAGCAGCCCCAGGAGAACCCGCGAGACCCAGTACTTC
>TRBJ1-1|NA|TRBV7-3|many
CASSLRPQGTEAFF
TGTGCCAGCAGCTTAAGGCCCCAAGGCACTGAAGCTTTCTTT
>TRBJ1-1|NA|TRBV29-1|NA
CSAAGGRNTEAFF
TGCAGCGCGGCGGGGGGGAGGAACACTGAAGCTTTCTTT
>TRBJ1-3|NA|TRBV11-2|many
CASSSLLGSLPGNTIYF
TGTGCCAGCAGCTCCCTCCTGGGTTCCTTACCAGGAAACACCATATATTTT
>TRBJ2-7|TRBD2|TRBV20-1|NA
CSASLPTSGGTYEQYF
TGCAGTGCTAGCTTACCAACTAGCGGGGGGACCTACGAGCAGTACTTC
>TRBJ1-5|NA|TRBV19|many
CASSMGVPGQPQHF
TGTGCCAGTAGTATGGGGGTGCCGGGTCAGCCCCAGCATTTT
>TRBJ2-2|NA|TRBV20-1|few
CSARLRGRYTGELFF
TGCAGTGCTCGATTAAGGGGCCGCTACACCGGGGAGCTGTTTTTT
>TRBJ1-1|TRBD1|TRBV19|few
CASSITGGGGAFF
TGTGCCAGTAGTATAACAGGGGGCGGAGGAGCTTTCTTT
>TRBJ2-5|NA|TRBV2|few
CASSRDLGPEETQYF
TGTGCCAGCAGCCGCGACCTTGGGCCCGAGGAGACCCAGTACTTC
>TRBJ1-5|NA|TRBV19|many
CASSILLRRHGGNQPQHF
TGTGCCAGTAGTATATTGCTCAGACGACACGGGGGCAATCAGCCCCAGCATTTT
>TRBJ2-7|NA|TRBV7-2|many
CASSSGRPAPYEQYF
TGTGCCAGCAGCTCCGGCCGGCCGGCCCCCTACGAGCAGTACTTC
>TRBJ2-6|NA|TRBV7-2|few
CASSSIPGHYISGANVLTF
TGTGCCAGCAGCTCCATACCGGGACATTACATCTCTGGGGCCAACGTCCTGACTTTC
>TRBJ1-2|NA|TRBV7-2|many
CASSTQDNGYTF
TGTGCCAGCAGTACACAGGACAATGGCTACACCTTC
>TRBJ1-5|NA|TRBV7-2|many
CASGAGPNQPQHF
TGTGCCAGCGGCGCAGGGCCCAATCAGCCCCAGCATTTT
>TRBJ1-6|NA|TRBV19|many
CASSPTPTNNSPLHF
TGTGCCAGTAGTCCTACCCCGACGAATAATTCACCCCTCCACTTT
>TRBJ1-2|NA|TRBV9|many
CASRDRSSYTF
TGTGCCAGCAGGGACCGATCAAGCTACACCTTC
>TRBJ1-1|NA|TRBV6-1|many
CASSEADGNTEAFF
TGTGCCAGCAGTGAGGCTGATGGGAACACTGAAGCTTTCTTT
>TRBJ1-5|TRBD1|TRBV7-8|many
CASSSLPQGASQPQHF
TGTGCCAGCAGCTCCCTTCCGCAGGGGGCTAGTCAGCCCCAGCATTTT
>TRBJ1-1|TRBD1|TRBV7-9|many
CASSYRGRTEAFF
TGTGCCAGCAGCTACAGGGGGCGTACTGAAGCTTTCTTT
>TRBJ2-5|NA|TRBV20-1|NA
CSASPLSGVETQYF
TGCAGTGCTAGTCCCCTTAGTGGGGTAGAGACCCAGTACTTC
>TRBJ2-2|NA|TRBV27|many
CASSLWGGETGELFF
TGTGCCAGCAGTTTATGGGGCGGGGAAACCGGGGAGCTGTTTTTT
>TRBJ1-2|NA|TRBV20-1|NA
CSARVLSEGGYGYTF
TGCAGTGCTAGGGTCTTATCGGAGGGCGGCTATGGCTACACCTTC
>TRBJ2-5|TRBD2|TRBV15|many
CATSRGAGESETQYF
TGTGCCACCAGCAGAGGTGCGGGGGAGTCGGAGACCCAGTACTTC
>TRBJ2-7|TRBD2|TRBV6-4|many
CASSDVLAGGTPYEQYF
TGTGCCAGCAGTGACGTACTAGCGGGGGGGACCCCCTACGAGCAGTACTTC
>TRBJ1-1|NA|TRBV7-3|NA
CASSLSTHTEAFF
TGTGCCAGCAGCTTATCTACCCACACTGAAGCTTTCTTT
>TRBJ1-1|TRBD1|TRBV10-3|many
CAITLDRGQTEAFF
TGTGCCATCACCCTCGACAGGGGGCAAACTGAAGCTTTCTTT
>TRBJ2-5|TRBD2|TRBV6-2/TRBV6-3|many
CASRRLAGVLGETQYF
TGTGCCAGCAGGAGACTAGCGGGGGTTTTGGGAGAGACCCAGTACTTC
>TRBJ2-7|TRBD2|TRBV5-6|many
CASSLAAWGGGYEQYF
TGTGCCAGCAGCTTGGCCGCATGGGGCGGGGGATACGAGCAGTACTTC
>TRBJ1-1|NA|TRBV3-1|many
CASSPQKGGEAFF
TGTGCCAGCAGCCCTCAAAAAGGGGGGGAAGCTTTCTTT
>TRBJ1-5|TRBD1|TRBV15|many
CATSSGQGGGQPQHF
TGTGCCACCAGCAGTGGACAGGGTGGGGGTCAGCCCCAGCATTTT
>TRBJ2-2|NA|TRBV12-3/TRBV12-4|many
CASSLKGLTNTGELFF
TGTGCCAGCAGTTTAAAGGGTCTGACGAACACCGGGGAGCTGTTTTTT
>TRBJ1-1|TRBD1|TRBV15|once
CATSREGGGGAFF
TGTGCCACCAGCAGAGAAGGGGGCGGGGGAGCTTTCTTT
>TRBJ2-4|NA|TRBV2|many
CASRRGPSIQYF
TGTGCCAGCAGGAGGGGTCCCAGCATTCAGTACTTC
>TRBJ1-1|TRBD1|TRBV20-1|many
CSAFSTGVDEAFF
TGCAGTGCTTTCTCAACAGGGGTGGACGAAGCTTTCTTT
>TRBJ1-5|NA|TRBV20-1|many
CSVGNQPQHF
TGCAGTGTCGGCAATCAGCCCCAGCATTTT
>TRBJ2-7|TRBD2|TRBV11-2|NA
CASSLRSGGDIYEQYF
TGTGCCAGCAGCCTCCGGTCGGGAGGAGATATCTACGAGCAGTACTTC
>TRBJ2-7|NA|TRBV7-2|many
CASSLETGQAYEQYF
TGTGCCAGCAGCTTGGAAACCGGACAAGCCTACGAGCAGTACTTC
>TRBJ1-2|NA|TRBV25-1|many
CASSDYERAYGYTF
TGTGCCAGCAGTGATTATGAGAGGGCCTATGGCTACACCTTC
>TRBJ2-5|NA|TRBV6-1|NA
CASSEETGWETQYF
TGTGCCAGCAGTGAAGAAACAGGGTGGGAGACCCAGTACTTC
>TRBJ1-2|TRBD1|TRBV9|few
CASSKTGSGNYGYTF
TGTGCCAGCAGCAAGACAGGGTCGGGCAACTATGGCTACACCTTC
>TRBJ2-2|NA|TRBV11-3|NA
CASTLTRVHTGELFF
TGTGCCAGCACCCTGACTAGGGTACACACCGGGGAGCTGTTTTTT
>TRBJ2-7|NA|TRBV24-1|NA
CATSDSGTVGDEQYF
TGTGCCACCAGTGATTCCGGGACGGTCGGGGACGAGCAGTACTTC
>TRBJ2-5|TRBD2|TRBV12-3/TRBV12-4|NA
CASSLGGSGGQTQYF
TGTGCCAGCAGTTTAGGCGGTAGCGGGGGGCAGACCCAGTACTTC
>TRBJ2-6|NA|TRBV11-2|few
CASSSPIGVSGANVLTF
TGTGCCAGCAGCTCGCCTATAGGGGTCTCTGGGGCCAACGTCCTGACTTTC
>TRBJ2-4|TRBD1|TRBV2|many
CASSADRGLAIQYF
TGTGCCAGCAGTGCGGACAGGGGGTTGGCGATTCAGTACTTC
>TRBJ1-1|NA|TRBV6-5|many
CASSYGGPTEAFF
TGTGCCAGCAGCTACGGAGGGCCCACTGAAGCTTTCTTT
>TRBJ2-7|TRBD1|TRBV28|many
CASSPGTERGYEQYF
TGTGCCAGCAGCCCCGGGACAGAAAGGGGCTACGAGCAGTACTTC
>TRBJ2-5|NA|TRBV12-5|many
CASGLVGTTLQETQYF
TGTGCTAGTGGTTTGGTAGGGACGACCCTCCAAGAGACCCAGTACTTC
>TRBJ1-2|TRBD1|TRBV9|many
CASSVGQGNYGYTF
TGTGCCAGCAGCGTCGGACAGGGGAACTATGGCTACACCTTC
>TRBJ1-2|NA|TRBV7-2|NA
CASSLVNIEQGGYTF
TGTGCCAGCAGCTTAGTAAATATTGAGCAGGGCGGCTACACCTTC